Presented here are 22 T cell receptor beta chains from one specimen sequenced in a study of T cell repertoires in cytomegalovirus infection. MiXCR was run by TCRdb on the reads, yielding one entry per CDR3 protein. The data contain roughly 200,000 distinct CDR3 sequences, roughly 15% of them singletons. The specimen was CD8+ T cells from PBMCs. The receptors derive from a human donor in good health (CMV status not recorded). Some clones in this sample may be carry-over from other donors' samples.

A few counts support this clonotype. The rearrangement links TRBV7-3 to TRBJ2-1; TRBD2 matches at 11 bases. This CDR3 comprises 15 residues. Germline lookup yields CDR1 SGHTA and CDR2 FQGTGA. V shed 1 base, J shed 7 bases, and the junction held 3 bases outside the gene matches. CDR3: CASSLNSGGANEQFF. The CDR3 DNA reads TGTGCCAGCAGCTTAAATAGCGGGGGGGCTAATGAGCAGTTCTTC.

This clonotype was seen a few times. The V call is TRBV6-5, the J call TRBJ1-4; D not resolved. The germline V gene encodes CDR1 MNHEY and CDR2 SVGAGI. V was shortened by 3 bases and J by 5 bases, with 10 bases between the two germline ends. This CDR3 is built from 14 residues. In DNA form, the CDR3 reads TGTGCCAGCAGTTATGTGGCGGGGAATGAAAAACTGTTTTTT. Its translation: CASSYVAGNEKLFF.

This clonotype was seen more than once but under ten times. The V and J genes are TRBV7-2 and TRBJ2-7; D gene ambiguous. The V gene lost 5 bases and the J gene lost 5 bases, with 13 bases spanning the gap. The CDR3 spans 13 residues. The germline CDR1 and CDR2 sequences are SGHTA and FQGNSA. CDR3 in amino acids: CASSLRDGHEQYF. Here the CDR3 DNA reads TGTGCCAGCAGCCTCCGTGATGGGCACGAGCAGTACTTC.

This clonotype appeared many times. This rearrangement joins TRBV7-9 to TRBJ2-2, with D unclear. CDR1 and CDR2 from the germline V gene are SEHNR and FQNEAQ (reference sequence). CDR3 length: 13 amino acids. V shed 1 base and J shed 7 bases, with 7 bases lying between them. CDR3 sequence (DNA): TGTGCCAGCAGCTTAGTCTGGGACGGGGAGCTGTTTTTT. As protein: CASSLVWDGELFF.

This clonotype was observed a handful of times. CDR3 sequence: CASSHEGNYEQYF. The DNA for the CDR3 is TGCGCCAGCAGCCATGAAGGGAACTACGAGCAGTACTTC. The V and J genes are TRBV4-1 and TRBJ2-7; D remains ambiguous. CDR3 length: 13 residues. Germline V CDR1 and CDR2: MGHRA, YSYEKL. Trimming took off 3 bases at V and 3 bases at J, with 9 bases between the two ends.

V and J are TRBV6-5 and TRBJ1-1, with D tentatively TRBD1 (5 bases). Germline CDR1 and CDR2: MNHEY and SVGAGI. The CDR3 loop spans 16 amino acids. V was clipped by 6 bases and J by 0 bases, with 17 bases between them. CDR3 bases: TGTGCCAGCAGCAAACCCTCCGAGGGGATGAACACTGAAGCTTTCTTT. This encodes CASSKPSEGMNTEAFF.

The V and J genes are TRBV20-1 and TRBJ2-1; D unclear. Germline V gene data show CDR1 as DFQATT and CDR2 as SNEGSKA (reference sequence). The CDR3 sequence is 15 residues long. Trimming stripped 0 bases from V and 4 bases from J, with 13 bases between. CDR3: CSARDGRLGYNEQFF. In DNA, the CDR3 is TGCAGTGCTAGAGACGGACGGTTGGGGTACAATGAGCAGTTCTTC.

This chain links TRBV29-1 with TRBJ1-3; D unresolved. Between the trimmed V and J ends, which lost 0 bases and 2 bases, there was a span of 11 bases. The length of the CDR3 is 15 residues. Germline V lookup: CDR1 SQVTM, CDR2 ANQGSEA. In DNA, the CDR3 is TGCAGCGTTGAAGAGCGCGCAGGTGCTGGAAACACCATATATTTT. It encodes CSVEERAGAGNTIYF.

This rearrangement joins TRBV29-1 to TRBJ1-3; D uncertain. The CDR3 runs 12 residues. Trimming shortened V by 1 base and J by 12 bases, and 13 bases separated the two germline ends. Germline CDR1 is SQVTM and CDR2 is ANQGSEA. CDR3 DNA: TGCAGCGTTGAAGCCCGCGAAGGGCGCATATATTTT. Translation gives CSVEAREGRIYF.

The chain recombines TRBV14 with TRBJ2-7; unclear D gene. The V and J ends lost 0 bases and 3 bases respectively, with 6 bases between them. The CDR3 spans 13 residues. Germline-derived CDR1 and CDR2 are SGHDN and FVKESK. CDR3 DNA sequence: TGTGCCAGCAGCCAAGAAAGCTACTACGAGCAGTACTTC. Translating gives CASSQESYYEQYF.

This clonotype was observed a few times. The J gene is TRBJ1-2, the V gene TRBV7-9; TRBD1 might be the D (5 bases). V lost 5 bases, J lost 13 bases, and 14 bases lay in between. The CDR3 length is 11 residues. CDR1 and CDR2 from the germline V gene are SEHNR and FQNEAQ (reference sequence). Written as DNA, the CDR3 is TGTGCCAGCAGCCCCCAGGGAGAGGTCACCTTC. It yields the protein CASSPQGEVTF.

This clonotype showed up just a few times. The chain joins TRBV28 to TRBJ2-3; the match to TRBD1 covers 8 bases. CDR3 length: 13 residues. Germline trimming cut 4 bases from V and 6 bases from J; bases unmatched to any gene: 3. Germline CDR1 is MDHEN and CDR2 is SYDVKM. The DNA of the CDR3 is TGTGCCAGCAGTTGGACAGGGAAGGATACGCAGTATTTT. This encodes CASSWTGKDTQYF.

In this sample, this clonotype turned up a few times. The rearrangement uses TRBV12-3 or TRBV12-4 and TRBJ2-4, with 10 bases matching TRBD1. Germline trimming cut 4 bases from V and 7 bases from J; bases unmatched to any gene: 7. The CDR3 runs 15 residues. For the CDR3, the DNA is TGTGCCAGCAGTTCACTGGGGACAGGGGTTAACATTCAGTACTTC. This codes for CASSSLGTGVNIQYF.

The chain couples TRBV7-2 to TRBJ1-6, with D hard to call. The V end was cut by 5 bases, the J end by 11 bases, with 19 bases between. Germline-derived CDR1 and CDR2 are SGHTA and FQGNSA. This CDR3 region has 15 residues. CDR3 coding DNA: TGTGCCAGCAGCCTACTAATTGAAGGGTATCCACCCCTCCACTTT. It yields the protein CASSLLIEGYPPLHF.

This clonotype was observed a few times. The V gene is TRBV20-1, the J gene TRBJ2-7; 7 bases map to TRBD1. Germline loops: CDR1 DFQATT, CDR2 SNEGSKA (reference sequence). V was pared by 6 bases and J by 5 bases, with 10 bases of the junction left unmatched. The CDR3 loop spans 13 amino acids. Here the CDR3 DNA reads TGCAGTGCCCTCCCGGGACAGTCTGACGAGCAGTACTTC. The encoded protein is CSALPGQSDEQYF.

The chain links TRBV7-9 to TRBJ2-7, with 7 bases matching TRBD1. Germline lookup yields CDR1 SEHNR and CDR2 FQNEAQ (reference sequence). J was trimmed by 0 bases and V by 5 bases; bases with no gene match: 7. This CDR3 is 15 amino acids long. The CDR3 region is CASSHEGTASYEQYF. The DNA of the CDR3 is TGTGCCAGCAGCCACGAGGGGACAGCCTCCTACGAGCAGTACTTC.

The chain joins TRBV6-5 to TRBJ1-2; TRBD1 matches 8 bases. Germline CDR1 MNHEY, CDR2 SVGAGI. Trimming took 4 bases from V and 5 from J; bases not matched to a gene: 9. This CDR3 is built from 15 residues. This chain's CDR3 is CASSFSGGAEYGYTF. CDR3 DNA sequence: TGTGCCAGCAGTTTTTCAGGGGGCGCGGAATATGGCTACACCTTC.

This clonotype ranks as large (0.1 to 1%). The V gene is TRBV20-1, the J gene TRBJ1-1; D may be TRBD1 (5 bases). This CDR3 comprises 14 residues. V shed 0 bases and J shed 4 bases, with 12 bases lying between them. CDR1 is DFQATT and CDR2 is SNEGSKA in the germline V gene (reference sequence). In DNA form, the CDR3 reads TGCAGTGCTAGAGAATTTAGGGGTACCACTGAAGCTTTCTTT. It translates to CSAREFRGTTEAFF.

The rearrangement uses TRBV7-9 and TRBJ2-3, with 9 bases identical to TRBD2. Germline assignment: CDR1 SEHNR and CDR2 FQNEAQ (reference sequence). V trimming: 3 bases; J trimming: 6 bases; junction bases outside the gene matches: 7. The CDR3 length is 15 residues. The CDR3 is CASSLVAGEQDTQYF. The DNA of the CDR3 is TGTGCCAGCAGCTTGGTAGCGGGGGAACAGGATACGCAGTATTTT.

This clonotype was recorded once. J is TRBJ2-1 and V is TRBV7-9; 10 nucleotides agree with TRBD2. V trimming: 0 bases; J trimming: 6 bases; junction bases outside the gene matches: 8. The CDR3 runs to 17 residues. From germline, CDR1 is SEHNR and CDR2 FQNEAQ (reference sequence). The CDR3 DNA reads TGTGCCAGCAGCTTAGCGCAAGCGGGGGGGCTCTTCAATGAGCAGTTCTTC. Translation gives CASSLAQAGGLFNEQFF.

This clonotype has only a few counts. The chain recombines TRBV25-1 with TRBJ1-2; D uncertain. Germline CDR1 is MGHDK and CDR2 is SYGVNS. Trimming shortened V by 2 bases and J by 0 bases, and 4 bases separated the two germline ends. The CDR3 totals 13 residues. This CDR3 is CASSEQTNYGYTF. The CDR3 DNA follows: TGTGCCAGCAGTGAACAGACTAACTATGGCTACACCTTC.

DNA for the CDR3: TGTGCCAGCAGCCACTTGCAGGGCACCTACACCTACGAGCAGTACTTC. Its translation: CASSHLQGTYTYEQYF. The chain has TRBV14 and TRBJ2-7, with D possibly being TRBD1 (5 bases). From germline, CDR1 is SGHDN and CDR2 FVKESK. This CDR3 is built from 16 residues. The germline V and J ends were trimmed by 3 bases and 2 bases, with 17 bases remaining between them.